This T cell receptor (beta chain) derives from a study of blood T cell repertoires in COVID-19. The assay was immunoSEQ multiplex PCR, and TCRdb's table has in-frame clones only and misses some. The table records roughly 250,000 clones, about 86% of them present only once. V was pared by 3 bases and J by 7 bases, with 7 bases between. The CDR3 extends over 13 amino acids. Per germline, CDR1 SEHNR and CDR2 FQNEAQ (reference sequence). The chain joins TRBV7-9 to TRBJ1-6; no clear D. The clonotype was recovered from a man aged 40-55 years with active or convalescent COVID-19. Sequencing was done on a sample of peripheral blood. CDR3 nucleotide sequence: TGTGCCAGCAGCTTGGAGGGAAATTCACCCCTCCACTTT. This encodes CASSLEGNSPLHF.